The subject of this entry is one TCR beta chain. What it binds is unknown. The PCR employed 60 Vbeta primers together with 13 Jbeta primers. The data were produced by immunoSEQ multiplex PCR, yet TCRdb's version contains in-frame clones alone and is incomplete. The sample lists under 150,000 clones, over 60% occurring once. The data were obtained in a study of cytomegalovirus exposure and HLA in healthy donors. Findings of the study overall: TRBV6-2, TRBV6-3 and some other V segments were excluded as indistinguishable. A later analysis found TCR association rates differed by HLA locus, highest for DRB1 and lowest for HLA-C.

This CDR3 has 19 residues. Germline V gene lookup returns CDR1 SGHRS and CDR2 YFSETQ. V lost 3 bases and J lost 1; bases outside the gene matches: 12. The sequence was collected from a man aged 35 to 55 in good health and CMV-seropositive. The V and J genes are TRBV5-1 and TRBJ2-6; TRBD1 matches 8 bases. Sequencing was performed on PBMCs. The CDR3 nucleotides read TGCGCCAGCAGCTACCGTCAGGGGGCGCCTGGGTCTGGGGCCAACGTCCTGACTTTC. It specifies CASSYRQGAPGSGANVLTF.